The 3 T cell receptor beta chains listed next were all sequenced from one sample in a study of blood T cell repertoires in COVID-19. Assay: immunoSEQ multiplex PCR; the TCRdb copy retains only in-frame clones and omits some. The repertoire holds tens of thousands of clones, with under 90% as singletons. The sample consisted of peripheral blood. Source of these receptors: a man between 60 and 75 years old with COVID-19, enrolled during active disease.

V is TRBV7-9 and J is TRBJ2-2; perhaps TRBD2 as D (5 bases). Trimming shortened V by 4 bases and J by 8 bases, and 17 bases separated the two germline ends. Germline-derived CDR1 and CDR2 are SEHNR and FQNEAQ (reference sequence). The CDR3 is 15 residues long. For the CDR3, the DNA is TGTGCCAGCAGCTCCTTGACTCGTTCGGGGGGGGAGCTGTTTTTT. This encodes CASSSLTRSGGELFF. The full variable domain, in which reference TRBV7-9 and TRBJ2-2 provide the parts outside the CDR3, is DTGVSQNPRHKITKRGQNVTFRCDPISEHNRLYWYRQTLGQGPEFLTYFQNEAQLEKSRLLSDRFSAERPKGSFSTLEIQRTEQGDSAMYLCASSSLTRSGGELFFGEGSRLTVL.

The chain combines TRBV28 with TRBJ1-6; TRBD1 matches at 7 bases. The germline CDR1 and CDR2 sequences are MDHEN and SYDVKM. The junction had 8 bases not matched to a gene; V was cut back by 11 bases and J by 7 bases. This CDR3 is 13 amino acids long. This chain's CDR3 is CADGGDRNSPLHF. CDR3 DNA: TGTGCCGACGGTGGGGACAGAAATTCACCCCTCCACTTT.

The CDR3: CASSSGGGNIQYF. CDR3 DNA sequence: TGTGCCAGCAGCTCCGGTGGGGGGAACATTCAGTACTTC. This chain links TRBV11-3 with TRBJ2-4; D might be TRBD2 (6 bases). The CDR3 contains 13 residues. Between the trimmed V and J ends, which lost 4 bases and 7 bases, there was a span of 11 bases. CDR1 is SGHNT, CDR2 YENEEA, per germline.